The clone carrying this TCR beta chain has a count of ten or more. Its matching antigen is unknown. Trimming took 7 bases from V and 8 from J, leaving 15 bases between them. In germline, CDR1 is MGHDK, CDR2 SYGVNS. There are 14 residues in the CDR3. The data are from a study of T cells after yellow fever vaccination. Points from the study as a whole: A weaker but faster secondary response was observed, peaking on day 5 versus 15. Detected again after the booster were most primary-vaccination clones, at 96% CD4 and around 91% CD8.

Template-switching 5'RACE yielded the TCR cDNA; a universal primer site and UMIs were added in the process. TCRdb processed the 5' RACE reads anew with MiXCR; each CDR3 protein has one entry. The profile shows 230,000 or so distinct CDR3 sequences, more than 3.5% of them singletons. The sequenced sample was PBMCs, obtained 15 days after the yellow fever booster vaccination. The sequence came from a man younger than 30 who received the YFV17D yellow fever vaccine. The chain links TRBV25-1 to TRBJ1-6, with D maybe TRBD1 (5 bases). CDR3 nucleotides: TGTGCCAGCACATCCGGGACGTCGGATTCACCCCTCCACTTT. Translated, it gives CASTSGTSDSPLHF.